Below, one T cell receptor beta chain is given with its context. Per the original methods: Nucleated cell counts were estimated from reference gene primer amplification. Some clones are missing from TCRdb's copy, which holds only in-frame ones; the method was immunoSEQ multiplex PCR. The DNA was the basis for D and trimming; V, J and clone size are from that table. The repertoire consists of roughly 260,000 clones, with approximately 83% occurring once and the leading ten covering less than 2.5%. The entry originates in a study of blood T cell repertoires in COVID-19. The study recruited people aged roughly 18 to 100 years across about two dozen US areas. The CDR3 runs 14 residues. Germline V CDR1 and CDR2: MDHEN, SYDVKM. Trimming stripped 2 bases from V and 1 base from J, with 8 bases between.

What was sequenced was PBMCs or T cells enriched from blood (not recorded which). The gene calls are TRBV28 and TRBJ1-1; no reliable D call. This clonotype originated in a woman in her fifties or sixties who had recovered from COVID-19. The CDR3 region is CASSLVGGNTEAFF. CDR3 nucleotides: TGTGCCAGCAGTTTAGTGGGAGGGAACACTGAAGCTTTCTTT.